One and the same sample provided the 15 T cell receptor beta chains below, sequenced in a study of human T cells and chemical hapten exposure. Time point indicated: patch test 1, 2 weeks after DPC sensitization. Treatment denoted: therapeutic diphenylcyclopropenone sensitization with weekly scalp DPC. One entry per CDR3 protein, called by TCRdb with MiXCR from the RACE reads. The sample lists fewer than 100,000 distinct CDR3 sequences, 10% to 15% seen once, with 3.5% in the top ten. The input for sequencing was whole blood, taken in connection with sensitization to the hapten diphenylcyclopropenone (DPC). The source of these receptors is a woman aged 55-70 years with alopecia areata. Some clones in this sample may be carry-over from other donors' samples.

This chain links TRBV19 with TRBJ1-3; the D is unclear. In germline, CDR1 is LNHDA, CDR2 SQIVND (reference sequence). The germline V and J ends were trimmed by 5 bases and 3 bases, with 17 bases remaining between them. The CDR3 has 16 amino acids. CDR3 sequence (DNA): TGTGCCAGTAGTGACCCGGGCACCGGGTATGGAAACACCATATATTTT. It codes for CASSDPGTGYGNTIYF. Complete variable domain (other parts from reference TRBV19 and TRBJ1-3): DGGITQSPKYLFRKEGQNVTLSCEQNLNHDAMYWYRQDPGQGLRLIYYSQIVNDFQKGDIAEGYSVSREKKESFPLTVTSAQKNPTAFYLCASSDPGTGYGNTIYFGEGSWLTVV.

There are many counts of this clonotype. The chain carries TRBV9 and TRBJ1-3; D ambiguous. V shed 9 bases and J shed 3 bases, with 19 bases lying between them. This CDR3 has 15 residues. Germline V gene lookup returns CDR1 SGDLS and CDR2 YYNGEE. This CDR3 reads CATAKGYGDGNTIYF. In DNA form, the CDR3 reads TGTGCCACGGCCAAAGGGTATGGCGATGGAAACACCATATATTTT.

The chain recombines TRBV29-1 with TRBJ2-1; 8 bases are shared with TRBD2. After removal of 4 bases from V and 2 bases from J, the junction contained 7 bases not matched to a gene. The CDR3 covers 15 residues. Germline lookup yields CDR1 SQVTM and CDR2 ANQGSEA. Here the CDR3 DNA reads TGCAGCGTTGCTTTACCGGGACTAGCCTACAATGAGCAGTTCTTC. This translates into CSVALPGLAYNEQFF.

The table lists this clonotype with a few counts. The chain links TRBV12-3 or TRBV12-4 to TRBJ2-6, with D unclear. Trimming took off 6 bases at V and 4 bases at J, with 7 bases between the two ends. The CDR3 length is 13 residues. In nucleotides, the CDR3 is TGTGCCAGCAGGTCACAGGGGGCCAACGTCCTGACTTTC. Protein sequence: CASRSQGANVLTF.

This clonotype was found a few times. The V gene is TRBV18, the J gene TRBJ1-1; 9 nucleotides agree with TRBD1. Germline V gene data show CDR1 as KGHSH and CDR2 as LQKENI. The junction had 5 bases not matched to a gene; V was cut back by 1 base and J by 2 bases. This CDR3 has 16 residues. Here the CDR3 reads CASSPLQGAVNTEAFF. CDR3 DNA: TGTGCCAGCTCACCACTACAGGGGGCGGTCAACACTGAAGCTTTCTTT.

In this sample, this clonotype turned up many times. The V call is TRBV29-1, the J call TRBJ1-2, with 9 bases fitting TRBD1. The length of the CDR3 is 12 residues. Germline V gene sequence: CDR1 SQVTM, CDR2 ANQGSEA. With 7 bases clipped from V and 8 bases from J, the junction kept 8 bases outside the gene matches. CDR3 region: CSGSTGGRGYTF. The DNA for the CDR3 is TGCAGCGGTTCGACAGGGGGGAGAGGCTACACCTTC.

The V call is TRBV12-2, the J call TRBJ1-4; the table's D call, TRBD1, was not checked against the DNA. TRBV12-2 is a pseudogene. The CDR3 spans 13 residues. CDR3 residues: CASQTGSKEKLFF. For the CDR3, the DNA is TGTGCAAGCCAGACAGGGTCCAAGGAAAAACTGTTTTTT.

The chain combines TRBV4-2 with TRBJ2-7; D is ambiguous. The V gene's germline CDR1 is LGHNA and CDR2 YNFKEQ. V lost 0 bases, J lost 0 bases, and 9 bases lay in between. The CDR3 is made up of 15 amino acids. CDR3 residues: CASSQDLRSSYEQYF. CDR3 coding DNA: TGTGCCAGCAGCCAAGATTTGCGGAGCTCCTACGAGCAGTACTTC.

This clonotype was observed a few times. V usage is TRBV7-2 and J usage is TRBJ1-4, with 7 bases identical to TRBD1. This CDR3 has 17 amino acids. The J segment lost 3 bases and the V segment lost 2 bases, leaving 9 bases of the junction unmatched. CDR1 and CDR2 from the germline V gene are SGHTA and FQGNSA. The CDR3: CASSLQGGFAANEKLFF. For the CDR3, the DNA is TGTGCCAGCAGCTTACAGGGGGGTTTTGCGGCTAATGAAAAACTGTTTTTT.

Comment on this clonotype: Possible read error: a much larger clone is one base away. This sequence joins TRBV6-6 and TRBJ2-7, with unresolved D. The CDR3 loop spans 15 amino acids. CDR1 and CDR2 from the germline V gene are MNHNY and SVGAGI (reference sequence). The V end was cut by 11 bases, the J end by 7 bases, with 27 bases between. CDR3 residues: CAGTAPGSQLKEQYF. The CDR3 DNA follows: TGTGCCGGCACCGCACCCGGTTCCCAACTTAAAGAGCAGTACTTC.

The chain recombines TRBV7-8 with TRBJ2-1; D unclear. Trimming cost V 9 bases and J 0 bases, with 9 bases left between them. From germline, CDR1 is SGHVS and CDR2 FQNEAQ. The CDR3 covers 13 residues. The CDR3 sequence: CASARSSYNEQFF. CDR3 bases: TGTGCCAGTGCGAGGAGCTCCTACAATGAGCAGTTCTTC. Full variable domain (missing parts from reference TRBV7-8 and TRBJ2-1): GAGVSQSPRYKVAKRGQDVALRCDPISGHVSLFWYQQALGQGPEFLTYFQNEAQLDKSGLPSDRFFAERPEGSVSTLKIQRTQQEDSAVYLCASARSSYNEQFFGPGTRLTVL.

This clonotype was recorded many times. The genes are TRBV5-1 and TRBJ1-5, with D tentatively TRBD1 (6 bases). V was clipped by 0 bases and J by 4 bases, with 11 bases between them. There are 15 residues in the CDR3. Germline CDR1 reads SGHRS; CDR2 reads YFSETQ. DNA of the CDR3: TGCGCCAGCAGCTTGGCGGACAGCCATAATCAGCCCCAGCATTTT. Amino acid sequence: CASSLADSHNQPQHF.

The chain links TRBV4-1 to TRBJ2-1; 12 bases fit TRBD1. This CDR3 has 16 amino acids. CDR1 is MGHRA, CDR2 YSYEKL, per germline. Germline trimming cut 4 bases from V and 10 bases from J; bases unmatched to any gene: 11. The CDR3 here is CASSPARGQGAGEQFF. CDR3 nucleotide sequence: TGCGCCAGCAGCCCCGCCCGGGGACAGGGGGCAGGGGAGCAGTTCTTC.

In its sample, this clonotype was seen many times. J is TRBJ1-6 and V is TRBV5-1; 7 bases match TRBD1. The CDR3 length is 15 residues. CDR1 is SGHRS and CDR2 is YFSETQ in the germline V gene. The V segment lost 4 bases and the J segment 5 bases; nucleotides outside the gene matches: 6. CDR3 residues: CASSLSGQNNSPLHF. The CDR3 coding sequence is TGCGCCAGCAGCCTCTCGGGACAGAATAATTCACCCCTCCACTTT.

The chain carries TRBV10-1 and TRBJ1-1; D call uncertain. The CDR3 contains 13 residues. The germline gives CDR1 WNHNN, CDR2 SYGVQD (reference sequence). Trimming took off 2 bases at V and 2 bases at J, with 6 bases between the two ends. The CDR3 nucleotides are TGCGCCAGCAGTGAGCAGCTTAACACTGAAGCTTTCTTT. Protein product: CASSEQLNTEAFF.